One and the same sample provided the 18 T cell receptor beta chains below, sequenced in a study of blood T cell repertoires in COVID-19. The assay was immunoSEQ multiplex PCR, and TCRdb's table has in-frame clones only and misses some. Here the sample spans about 120,000 clones, about 86% being singletons. Sequencing was carried out using peripheral blood. These receptors were taken from a woman aged 50 to 60 with acute or convalescent COVID-19.

CDR3 nucleotides: TGTGCCAGCAGTGACCGGGAGACAGGGGGGACTAGCGGGGGCTACGAGCAGTACTTC. Translated: CASSDRETGGTSGGYEQYF. The rearrangement joins TRBV6-1 to TRBJ2-7, with 14 bases that match TRBD2. This CDR3 region has 19 residues. J lost 3 bases, V lost 3 bases, and 13 bases had no gene match. Germline CDR1 reads MNHNS; CDR2 reads SASEGT.

V and J are TRBV4-3 and TRBJ1-4; perhaps TRBD1 as D (6 bases). There are 15 residues in the CDR3. With 4 bases removed from V and 1 base from J, the gap between germline ends came to 10 bases. Germline CDR1 LGHNA, CDR2 YSLEER. CDR3 residues: CASSRQTGTNEKLFF. The CDR3 bases are TGCGCCAGCAGCCGGCAGACAGGAACTAATGAAAAACTGTTTTTT.

The chain recombines TRBV10-3 with TRBJ1-1; maybe TRBD1 (5 bases). Trimming cost V 7 bases and J 4 bases, with 19 bases left between them. The germline V gene encodes CDR1 ENHRY and CDR2 SYGVKD. The CDR3 is made up of 15 amino acids. The CDR3, as DNA: TGTGCCATCAAGGGACTATCTCTTGGGGGCACTGAAGCTTTCTTT. Translating gives CAIKGLSLGGTEAFF.

V usage is TRBV24-1 and J usage is TRBJ1-3; D is undetermined. The CDR3 length is 15 residues. Trimming took off 0 bases at V and 2 bases at J, with 7 bases between the two ends. Germline CDR1 is KGHDR and CDR2 is SFDVKD. The CDR3 loop reads CATSDLSKPGNTIYF. The CDR3 DNA reads TGTGCCACCAGTGATTTGAGCAAACCTGGAAACACCATATATTTT.

This CDR3 is CASSLSPGASSGANVLTF. The CDR3 region has the DNA TGTGCCAGCAGCTTGAGCCCCGGAGCTAGCTCTGGGGCCAACGTCCTGACTTTC. The V gene is TRBV5-5, the J gene TRBJ2-6; D is unclear. Germline V gene lookup returns CDR1 SGHKS and CDR2 YYEKEE (reference sequence). Trimming left V 1 base short and J 0 bases short, with 14 bases between. This CDR3 has 18 residues.

V and J are TRBV18 and TRBJ2-7; D may be TRBD1 (6 bases). This CDR3 is built from 15 residues. In germline, CDR1 is KGHSH, CDR2 LQKENI. V was shortened by 0 bases and J by 3 bases, with 12 bases between the two germline ends. DNA for the CDR3: TGTGCCAGCTCACCACCGCAGGACAGAGGCTACGAGCAGTACTTC. Amino acid sequence: CASSPPQDRGYEQYF.

The chain carries TRBV18 and TRBJ2-1; TRBD2 is a possible D gene (5 bases). The CDR3 totals 17 residues. The V end lost 3 bases, the J end lost 5 bases, and 20 bases lay between the germline ends. CDR1 is KGHSH and CDR2 is LQKENI in the germline V gene. The DNA for the CDR3 is TGTGCCAGCTCACCTTCCACTTCTTGGGAGAGGCACAATGAGCAGTTCTTC. This codes for CASSPSTSWERHNEQFF.

This clone was detected a few times. The chain employs TRBV6-2 or TRBV6-3 and TRBJ2-3; D not certain. Germline CDR1 and CDR2: MNHEY and SVGEGT. The CDR3 loop spans 13 amino acids. The V gene lost 5 bases and the J gene lost 4 bases, with 10 bases spanning the gap. The DNA for the CDR3 is TGTGCCAGCAGTCAGATCTCCCCAGATACGCAGTATTTT. Protein sequence: CASSQISPDTQYF.

V and J are TRBV15 and TRBJ2-2, with D unresolved. The CDR3 covers 16 residues. CDR1 and CDR2 from the germline V gene are LNHNV and YYDKDF (reference sequence). V lost 0 bases to trimming and J lost 1 base, with 9 bases between them. CDR3 DNA sequence: TGTGCCACCAGCAGAGAGGGCCTGGGGAACACCGGGGAGCTGTTTTTT. This codes for CATSREGLGNTGELFF.

V and J are TRBV10-3 and TRBJ1-3, with D uncertain. The V end was cut by 7 bases, the J end by 0 bases, with 10 bases between. CDR1 and CDR2 (germline): ENHRY, SYGVKD. CDR3 size: 14 residues. Here the CDR3 reads CAITTESSGNTIYF. The CDR3, as DNA: TGTGCCATCACTACAGAATCCTCTGGAAACACCATATATTTT.

The chain links TRBV27 to TRBJ2-2; TRBD1 might be the D (6 bases). The V gene lost 3 bases and the J gene lost 3 bases, with 8 bases spanning the gap. This CDR3 has 14 residues. Germline V lookup: CDR1 MNHEY, CDR2 SMNVEV (reference sequence). The CDR3 sequence: CASSLDSYTGELFF. The CDR3 DNA follows: TGTGCCAGCAGTTTGGACAGTTACACCGGGGAGCTGTTTTTT.

The gene calls are TRBV9 and TRBJ2-7, with D possibly matching TRBD2 (5 bases). This CDR3 comprises 15 residues. The germline V and J ends were trimmed by 4 bases and 4 bases, with 18 bases remaining between them. Germline V CDR1 and CDR2: SGDLS, YYNGEE. CDR3 residues: CASSPEDRPFYEQYF. As DNA, the CDR3 is TGTGCCAGCAGCCCGGAGGACCGTCCCTTTTACGAGCAGTACTTC.

In this sample, this clone turned up once. The chain combines TRBV7-9 with TRBJ1-5, with 8 bases lining up with TRBD1. The CDR3 length is 14 residues. Germline trimming cut 1 base from V and 4 bases from J; bases unmatched to any gene: 0. Germline lookup yields CDR1 SEHNR and CDR2 FQNEAQ (reference sequence). The CDR3 reads CASSLGTGNQPQHF. The DNA for the CDR3 is TGTGCCAGCAGCTTAGGGACAGGGAATCAGCCCCAGCATTTT.

The genes are TRBV18 and TRBJ2-7; no clear D gene. V was clipped by 5 bases and J by 5 bases, with 10 bases between them. The CDR3 length is 12 residues. In germline, CDR1 is KGHSH, CDR2 LQKENI. Here the CDR3 DNA reads TGTGCCAGCTCAACCTACAGAGACGAGCAGTACTTC. Translation gives CASSTYRDEQYF.

V is TRBV5-1 and J is TRBJ2-7; D ambiguous. CDR3 length: 14 amino acids. The germline V and J ends were trimmed by 0 bases and 5 bases, with 12 bases remaining between them. From germline, CDR1 is SGHRS and CDR2 YFSETQ. CDR3: CASSLVPVADEQYF. The DNA of the CDR3 is TGCGCCAGCAGCTTGGTTCCAGTGGCGGACGAGCAGTACTTC. Complete variable domain (other parts from reference TRBV5-1 and TRBJ2-7): KAGVTQTPRYLIKTRGQQVTLSCSPISGHRSVSWYQQTPGQGLQFLFEYFSETQRNKGNFPGRFSGRQFSNSRSEMNVSTLELGDSALYLCASSLVPVADEQYFGPGTRLTVT.

The chain is built from TRBV5-4 and TRBJ2-2; weak D call: TRBD2 (6 bases). Trimming took 3 bases from V and 1 from J, leaving 10 bases between them. Germline V lookup: CDR1 SGHNT, CDR2 YYREEE (reference sequence). The CDR3 is made up of 15 amino acids. The CDR3, as DNA: TGTGCCAGCAGCTCCCGGGAGATGAACACCGGGGAGCTGTTTTTT. Protein sequence: CASSSREMNTGELFF.

The rearrangement joins TRBV7-9 to TRBJ1-1; maybe TRBD1 (5 bases). Germline-derived CDR1 and CDR2 are SEHNR and FQNEAQ (reference sequence). V lost 7 bases and J lost 4, with 13 bases in between. This CDR3 region has 13 residues. The CDR3 protein is CASTVGQGTEAFF. The CDR3, as DNA: TGTGCCAGCACGGTAGGGCAGGGCACTGAAGCTTTCTTT. The full variable domain, with the rest looked up from reference TRBV7-9 and TRBJ1-1, is DTGVSQNPRHKITKRGQNVTFRCDPISEHNRLYWYRQTLGQGPEFLTYFQNEAQLEKSRLLSDRFSAERPKGSFSTLEIQRTEQGDSAMYLCASTVGQGTEAFFGQGTRLTVV.

CDR3 DNA: TGTGCCAGCAGTTTGATAGGGGCCGGTGAAGCTTTCTTT. It encodes CASSLIGAGEAFF. This sequence joins TRBV12-3 or TRBV12-4 and TRBJ1-1; weak D call: TRBD1 (5 bases). The CDR3 totals 13 residues. V was clipped by 3 bases and J by 7 bases, with 12 bases between them.